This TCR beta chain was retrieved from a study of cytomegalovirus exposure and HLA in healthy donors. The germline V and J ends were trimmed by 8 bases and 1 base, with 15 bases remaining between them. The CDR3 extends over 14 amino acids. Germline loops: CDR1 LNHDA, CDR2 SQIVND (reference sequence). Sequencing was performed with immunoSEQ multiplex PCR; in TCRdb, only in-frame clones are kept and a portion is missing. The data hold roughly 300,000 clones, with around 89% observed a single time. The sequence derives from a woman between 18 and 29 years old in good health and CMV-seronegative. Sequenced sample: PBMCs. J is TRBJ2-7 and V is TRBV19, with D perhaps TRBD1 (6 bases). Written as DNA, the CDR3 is TGTGCCAGTCGAACTACAGGGACGTCCTACGAGCAGTACTTC. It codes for CASRTTGTSYEQYF. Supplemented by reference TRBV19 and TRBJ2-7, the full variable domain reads DGGITQSPKYLFRKEGQNVTLSCEQNLNHDAMYWYRQDPGQGLRLIYYSQIVNDFQKGDIAEGYSVSREKKESFPLTVTSAQKNPTAFYLCASRTTGTSYEQYFGPGTRLTVT.